This T cell receptor (beta chain) was captured by sequencing in a study of T cells after yellow fever vaccination. TCRdb analysed the 5' RACE reads with MiXCR anew, one entry per CDR3 protein. The profile shows hundreds of thousands of distinct CDR3 sequences, roughly 12% of them singletons. Points from the study as a whole: Clonotypes found in both CD4 and CD8 compartments made up a small share.

Germline loops: CDR1 KGHSH, CDR2 LQKENI. The germline V and J ends were trimmed by 6 bases and 5 bases, with 22 bases remaining between them. This CDR3 has 16 amino acids. Of note for this clonotype: As yet, its antigen is unknown.

The TCR sequence derives from a man under 40 who received the YFV17D yellow fever vaccine. This chain links TRBV18 with TRBJ2-5; D could derive from TRBD1 or TRBD2 (6 bases each). The sequencing used PBMCs, collected on the day of the yellow fever booster vaccination. As DNA, the CDR3 is TGTGCCAGCTCGCTCACTACAGGGACTTTCCTCGAGACCCAGTACTTC. Protein product: CASSLTTGTFLETQYF.